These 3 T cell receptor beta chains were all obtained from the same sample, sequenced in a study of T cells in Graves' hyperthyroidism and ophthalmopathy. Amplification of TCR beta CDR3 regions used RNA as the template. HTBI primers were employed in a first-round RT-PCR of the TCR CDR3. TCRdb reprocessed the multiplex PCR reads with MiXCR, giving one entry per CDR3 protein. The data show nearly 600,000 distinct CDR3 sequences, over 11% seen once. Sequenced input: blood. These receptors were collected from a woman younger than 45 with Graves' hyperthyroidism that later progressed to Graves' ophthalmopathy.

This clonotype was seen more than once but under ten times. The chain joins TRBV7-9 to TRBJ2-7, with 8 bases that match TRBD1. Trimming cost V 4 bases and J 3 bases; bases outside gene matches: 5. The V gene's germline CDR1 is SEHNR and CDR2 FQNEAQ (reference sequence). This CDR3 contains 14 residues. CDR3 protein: CASSSDRDDYEQYF. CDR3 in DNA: TGTGCCAGCAGCTCGGACAGGGATGACTACGAGCAGTACTTC.

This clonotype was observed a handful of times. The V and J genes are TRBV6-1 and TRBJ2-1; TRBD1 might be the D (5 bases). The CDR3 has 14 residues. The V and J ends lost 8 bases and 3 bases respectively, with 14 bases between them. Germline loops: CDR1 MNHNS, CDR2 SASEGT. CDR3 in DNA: TGTGCCAGCGGGCTGGACAAGTACTACAATGAGCAGTTCTTC. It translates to CASGLDKYYNEQFF.

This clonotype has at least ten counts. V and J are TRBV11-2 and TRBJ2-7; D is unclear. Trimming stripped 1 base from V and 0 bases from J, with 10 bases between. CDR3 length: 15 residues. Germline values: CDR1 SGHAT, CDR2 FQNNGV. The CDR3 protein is CASSLGATISYEQYF. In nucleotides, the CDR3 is TGTGCCAGCAGCTTAGGGGCAACAATCTCCTACGAGCAGTACTTC.